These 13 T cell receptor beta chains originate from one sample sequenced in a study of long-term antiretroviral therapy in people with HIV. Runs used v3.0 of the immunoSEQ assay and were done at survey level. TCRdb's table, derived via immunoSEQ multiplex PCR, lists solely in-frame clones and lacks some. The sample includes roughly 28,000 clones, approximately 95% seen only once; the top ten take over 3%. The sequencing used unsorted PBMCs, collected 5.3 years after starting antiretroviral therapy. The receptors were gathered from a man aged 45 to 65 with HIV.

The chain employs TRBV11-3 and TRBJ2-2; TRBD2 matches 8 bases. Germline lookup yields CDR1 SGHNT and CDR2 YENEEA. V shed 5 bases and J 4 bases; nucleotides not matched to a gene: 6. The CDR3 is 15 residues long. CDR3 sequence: CASSPGLAATGELFF. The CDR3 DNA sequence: TGTGCCAGCAGCCCAGGACTAGCAGCCACCGGGGAGCTGTTTTTT.

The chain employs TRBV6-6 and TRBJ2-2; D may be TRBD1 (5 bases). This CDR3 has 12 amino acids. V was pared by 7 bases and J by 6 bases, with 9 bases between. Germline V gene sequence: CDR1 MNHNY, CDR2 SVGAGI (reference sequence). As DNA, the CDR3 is TGTGCCAGCACCTTAGGGGCCGGGGAGCTGTTTTTT. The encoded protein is CASTLGAGELFF.

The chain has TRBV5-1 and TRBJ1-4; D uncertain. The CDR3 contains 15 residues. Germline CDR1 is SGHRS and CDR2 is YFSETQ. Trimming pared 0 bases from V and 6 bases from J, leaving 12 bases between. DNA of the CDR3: TGCGCCAGCAGCTTGGAGGCAGCATCTTATGAAAAACTGTTTTTT. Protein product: CASSLEAASYEKLFF.

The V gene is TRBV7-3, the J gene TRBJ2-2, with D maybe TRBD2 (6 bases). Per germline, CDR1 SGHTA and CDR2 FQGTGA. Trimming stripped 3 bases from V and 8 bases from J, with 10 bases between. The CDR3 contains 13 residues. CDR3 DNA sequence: TGTGCCAGCAGCTTCGGCGGAGGGGGGGAGCTGTTTTTT. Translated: CASSFGGGGELFF.

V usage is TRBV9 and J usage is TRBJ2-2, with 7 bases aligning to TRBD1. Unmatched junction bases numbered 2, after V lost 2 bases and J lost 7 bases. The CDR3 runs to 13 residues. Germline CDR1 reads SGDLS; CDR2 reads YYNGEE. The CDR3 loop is CASSVDRVGELFF. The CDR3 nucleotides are TGTGCCAGCAGCGTCGACAGGGTCGGGGAGCTGTTTTTT.

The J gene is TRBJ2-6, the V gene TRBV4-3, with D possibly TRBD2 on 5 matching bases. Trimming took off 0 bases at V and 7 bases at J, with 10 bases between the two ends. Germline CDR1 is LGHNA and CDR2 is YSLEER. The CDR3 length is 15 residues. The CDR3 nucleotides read TGCGCCAGCAGCCAAGATGGTCGGGGAGCCAACGTCCTGACTTTC. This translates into CASSQDGRGANVLTF.

CDR3 loop: CASNRDESNQPQHF. CDR3 in DNA: TGTGCCAGCAACCGGGACGAAAGCAATCAGCCCCAGCATTTT. The chain joins TRBV2 to TRBJ1-5, with D tentatively TRBD1 (5 bases). Germline V gene data show CDR1 as SNHLY and CDR2 as FYNNEI. The V gene lost 7 bases and the J gene lost 1 base, with 11 bases spanning the gap. This CDR3 region has 14 residues.

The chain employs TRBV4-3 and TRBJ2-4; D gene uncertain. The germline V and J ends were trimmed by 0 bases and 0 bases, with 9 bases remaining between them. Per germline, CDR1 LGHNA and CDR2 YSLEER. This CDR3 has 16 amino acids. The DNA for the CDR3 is TGCGCCAGCAGCCAAGAGCACACGGGAGCCAAAAACATTCAGTACTTC. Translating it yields CASSQEHTGAKNIQYF.

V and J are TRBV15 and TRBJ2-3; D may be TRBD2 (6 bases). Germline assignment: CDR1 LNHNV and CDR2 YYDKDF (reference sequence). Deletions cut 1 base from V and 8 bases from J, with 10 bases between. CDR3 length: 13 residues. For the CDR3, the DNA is TGTGCCACCAGCAGAGTGCCGCGGGGTACGCAGTATTTT. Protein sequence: CATSRVPRGTQYF.

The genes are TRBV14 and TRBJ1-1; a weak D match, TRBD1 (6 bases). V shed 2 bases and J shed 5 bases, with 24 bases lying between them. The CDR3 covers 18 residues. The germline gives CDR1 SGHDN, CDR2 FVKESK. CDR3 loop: CASSQWPFGGRSETEAFF. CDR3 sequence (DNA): TGTGCCAGCAGCCAATGGCCCTTCGGGGGGCGTTCAGAAACTGAAGCTTTCTTT.

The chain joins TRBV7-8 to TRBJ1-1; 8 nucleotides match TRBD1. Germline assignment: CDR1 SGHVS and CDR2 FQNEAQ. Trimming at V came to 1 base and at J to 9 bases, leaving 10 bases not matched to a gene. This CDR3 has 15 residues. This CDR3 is CASSLEDRASGKAFF. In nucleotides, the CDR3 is TGTGCCAGCAGCTTAGAGGACAGGGCAAGTGGGAAAGCTTTCTTT. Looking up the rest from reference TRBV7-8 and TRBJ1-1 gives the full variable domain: GAGVSQSPRYKVAKRGQDVALRCDPISGHVSLFWYQQALGQGPEFLTYFQNEAQLDKSGLPSDRFFAERPEGSVSTLKIQRTQQEDSAVYLCASSLEDRASGKAFFGQGTRLTVV.

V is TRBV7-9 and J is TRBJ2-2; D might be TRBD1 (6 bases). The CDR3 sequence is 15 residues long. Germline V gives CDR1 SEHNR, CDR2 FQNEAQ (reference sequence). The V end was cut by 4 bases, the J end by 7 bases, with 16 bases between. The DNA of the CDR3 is TGTGCCAGCAGCTCGCTACAGGGCCGGGGCGGGGAGCTGTTTTTT. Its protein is CASSSLQGRGGELFF.

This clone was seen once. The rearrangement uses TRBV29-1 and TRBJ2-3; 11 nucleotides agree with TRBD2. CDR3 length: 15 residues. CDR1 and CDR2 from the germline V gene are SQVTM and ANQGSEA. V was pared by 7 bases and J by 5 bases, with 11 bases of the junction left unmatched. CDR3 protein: CSGGLAGGLQDTQYF. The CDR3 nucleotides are TGCAGCGGCGGTCTAGCGGGGGGACTTCAAGATACGCAGTATTTT.